The rows below give T cell receptor beta chains drawn from one sample of a study of control samples from healthy donors and cancer patients. The assay was immunoSEQ multiplex PCR, and TCRdb's table has in-frame clones only and misses some. The sample contains roughly 100,000 clones, about four fifths of which appear only once. The sample was blood. The receptors here all came from a woman aged 50 to 60 in good health. The CDR3 runs from the conserved cysteine through the conserved F or W. A D gene is named only where the DNA matches it firmly. Not every row has a clone size; where given, it reads once, few, many or a size class.

j_gene,len,d_gene,v_gene,abundance,CDR3nt,CDR3aa
TRBJ1-5,11,-,TRBV30,-,TGTGGTTCTTGGGGCAATCAGCCCCAGCATTTT,CGSWGNQPQHF
TRBJ1-2,16,TRBD1,TRBV4-1,-,TGCGCCAGCAGCCAAGATTTGGGACAGGCTATCTATGGCTACACCTTC,CASSQDLGQAIYGYTF
TRBJ1-4,20,TRBD1,TRBV18,-,TGTGCCAGCTCACCTGCTCTGGGACAGAGCAGCCGGGGTAGTAATGAAAAACTGTTTTTT,CASSPALGQSSRGSNEKLFF
TRBJ2-2,12,-,TRBV7-9,once,TGTGCCAGCAGGTCGTTATCCGGGGAGCTGTTTTTT,CASRSLSGELFF
TRBJ1-2,14,TRBD1,TRBV3-1/TRBV3-2,-,TGTGCCAGCAGCCAAGAGACAGGGCGGTCTGGCTACACCTTC,CASSQETGRSGYTF
TRBJ2-5,15,TRBD2,TRBV6-4,-,TGTGCCAGCAGTTGGGCTAGCGGGCGACAAGAGACCCAGTACTTC,CASSWASGRQETQYF
TRBJ2-5,15,-,TRBV3-1/TRBV3-2,-,TGTGCCAGCAGCCCCCAGAACGAAATAAGGGGGACCCAGTACTTC,CASSPQNEIRGTQYF
TRBJ2-3,16,-,TRBV3-1/TRBV3-2,-,TGTGCCAGCAGCCAAGTGCCCGGCAGGTTGACAGATACGCAGTATTTT,CASSQVPGRLTDTQYF
TRBJ2-3,15,TRBD2,TRBV28,-,TGTGCCAGCAGTCCACTAGCGGGGGGAACAGATACGCAGTATTTT,CASSPLAGGTDTQYF
TRBJ2-2,13,-,TRBV11-2,-,TGTCCCACCAGCTCGCCGAACACCGGGGAGCTGTTTTTT,CPTSSPNTGELFF
TRBJ1-5,17,-,TRBV7-8,-,TGTGCCAGCAGCTTAGAACCCCGCGGGGGGAGCAATCAGCCCCAGCATTTT,CASSLEPRGGSNQPQHF
TRBJ2-3,16,TRBD1,TRBV4-3,few,TGCGCCAGCAGCCAAGATTCGGGACAGGGGATCGATACGCAGTATTTT,CASSQDSGQGIDTQYF
TRBJ2-3,14,-,TRBV9,-,TGTGCCAGCAGCGTAGTACCAGATGGGGATACGCAGTATTTT,CASSVVPDGDTQYF
TRBJ2-6,15,-,TRBV7-2,-,TGTGCCAGCAGCACGCACGGGTCTGGGGCCAACGTCCTGACTTTC,CASSTHGSGANVLTF
TRBJ2-3,15,-,TRBV27,-,TGTGCCAGCACCCATGGTTGGGGTCGCACAGATACGCAGTATTTT,CASTHGWGRTDTQYF
TRBJ2-1,13,-,TRBV11-2,-,TGTGCCAGCACCTATTCACAGGGAGGGGAGCAGTTCTTC,CASTYSQGGEQFF
TRBJ1-1,14,-,TRBV5-4,-,TGTGCCAGCAGCTTGGAGAGGCGGGCCGCTGAAGCTTTCTTT,CASSLERRAAEAFF
TRBJ2-3,12,TRBD2,TRBV10-3,-,TGTGCCATCCGGACTAGCGGGGATACGCAGTATTTT,CAIRTSGDTQYF
TRBJ1-6,16,-,TRBV13,-,TGTGCCAGCAGCTTACGTCGGTTGGGGGATGGGTCACCCCTCCACTTT,CASSLRRLGDGSPLHF
TRBJ2-2,12,-,TRBV4-3,-,TGCGCCAGCAGCCAAGTACGAGGGGAGCTGTTTTTT,CASSQVRGELFF
TRBJ1-5,14,TRBD1,TRBV6-2/TRBV6-3,-,TGTGCCAGCAGTACCGGGACAGTGGGTCAGCCCCAGCATTTT,CASSTGTVGQPQHF
TRBJ1-1,12,-,TRBV7-8,-,TGTGCCAGCAGCCACCAAAATGGAGAAGCTTTCTTT,CASSHQNGEAFF
TRBJ1-6,14,-,TRBV27,-,TGTGCCAGCAGCCTCACAGTCCCTAATTCACCCCTCCACTTT,CASSLTVPNSPLHF
TRBJ2-7,15,TRBD2,TRBV7-8,-,TGTGCCAGCAGCCCTTCGGGACTAGCGTTAGGCGAGCAGTACTTC,CASSPSGLALGEQYF
TRBJ1-2,12,TRBD1,TRBV19,-,TGTGCCAGCATCGGACAGGGGGTTGGCTACACCTTC,CASIGQGVGYTF
TRBJ2-7,13,TRBD1,TRBV29-1,once,TGCAGCGTAGATCGACAGGGGGCAAGGGAGCAGTACTTC,CSVDRQGAREQYF
TRBJ1-1,11,-,TRBV28,few,TGTGCCAGCAGCCTCCAGAGAGAAGCTTTCTTT,CASSLQREAFF